A single sample gave rise to the 25 T cell receptor beta chains below, sequenced in a study of T cells expressing NK-cell markers. TCRdb reanalyzed the 5' RACE reads, giving one entry per CDR3 protein sequence and no DNA. The specimen's table records around 550,000 distinct CDR3 sequences. Source material: blood T cells: a sorted CD56 or NKG2C T cell subset, CD4+ or CD8+ T cells, or bulk PBMC T cells (not recorded which). These TCRs come from a man younger than 35 in good health.

The gene calls are TRBV12-3 or TRBV12-4 and TRBJ2-3; the TCRdb call, TRBD2, lacks DNA for checking. The CDR3 runs to 15 residues. This CDR3 is CASRLAGGPADTQYF.

The genes are TRBV5-1 and TRBJ2-1. Germline V gene lookup returns CDR1 SGHRS and CDR2 YFSETQ. This CDR3 has 14 amino acids. CDR3 sequence reads: CASSLGRVRNEQFF.

The rearrangement joins TRBV11-2 to TRBJ2-1; TCRdb's assignment of TRBD1 cannot be checked, as there is no DNA. Per germline, CDR1 SGHAT and CDR2 FQNNGV. The CDR3 covers 17 residues. The CDR3 region is CASSLHPGASSYNEQFF.

This sequence joins TRBV12-3 or TRBV12-4 and TRBJ2-1; TCRdb lists TRBD2, though no DNA is available to test this call. The CDR3 contains 16 residues. The CDR3 loop reads CASSASGTSGYHEQFF.

The gene calls are TRBV19 and TRBJ2-1; lacking DNA, the TRBD1 call made by TCRdb goes unchecked. This CDR3 region has 13 residues. The germline gives CDR1 LNHDA, CDR2 SQIVND (reference sequence). The CDR3 region is CATSHRGAYEQFF. The variable domain in full, with the rest retrieved from reference TRBV19 and TRBJ2-1, is DGGITQSPKYLFRKEGQNVTLSCEQNLNHDAMYWYRQDPGQGLRLIYYSQIVNDFQKGDIAEGYSVSREKKESFPLTVTSAQKNPTAFYLCATSHRGAYEQFFGPGTRLTVL.

The rearrangement uses TRBV14 and TRBJ2-1; the TCRdb call, TRBD1, lacks DNA for checking. The length of the CDR3 is 15 residues. Germline loops: CDR1 SGHDN, CDR2 FVKESK. The CDR3 spells CASSYRVGPYNEQFF.

The chain carries TRBV7-2 and TRBJ2-3; the TCRdb call, TRBD1, lacks DNA for checking. The CDR3 has 18 amino acids. CDR1 SGHTA and CDR2 FQGNSA come from the germline V gene. This chain's CDR3 is CASSLLLRTGGPSDTQYF.

This rearrangement joins TRBV6-6 to TRBJ2-5; TCRdb's D call of TRBD1 is untestable without DNA. The CDR3 is made up of 13 amino acids. Germline V lookup: CDR1 MNHNY, CDR2 SVGAGI (reference sequence). The CDR3 is CASGWGGKETQYF.

The chain couples TRBV5-1 to TRBJ2-5; TCRdb picks TRBD2, but there is no DNA to check that call. Looked up from germline, CDR1 is SGHRS and CDR2 is YFSETQ. The CDR3 contains 12 residues. CDR3: CASREGLETQYF.

The rearrangement uses TRBV4-3 and TRBJ2-1; the TCRdb D gene call, TRBD2, has no DNA to confirm it. Germline V gene data show CDR1 as LGHNA and CDR2 as YSLEER. The CDR3 length is 14 residues. The CDR3 here is CASSRGSSPNEQFF.

The chain recombines TRBV6-2 or TRBV6-3 with TRBJ2-7. This CDR3 has 12 residues. Germline V lookup: CDR1 MNHEY, CDR2 SVGEGT. CDR3 amino acids: CASSYAVGAQYF.

The V and J genes are TRBV5-1 and TRBJ2-5; checking the TCRdb D call of TRBD2 is not possible without DNA. CDR3 size: 15 residues. Germline-derived CDR1 and CDR2 are SGHRS and YFSETQ. CDR3 amino acids: CASSAGLAGKETQYF.

This chain connects TRBV7-6 to TRBJ2-7. Germline loops: CDR1 SGHVS, CDR2 FNYEAQ. This CDR3 is 15 amino acids long. CDR3 amino acids: CASSPEIGGFSEQYF.

J is TRBJ2-2 and V is TRBV10-3. This CDR3 is built from 14 residues. The germline V gene encodes CDR1 ENHRY and CDR2 SYGVKD. The CDR3 spells CAARPLENTGELFF.

This chain connects TRBV3-1 to TRBJ2-3. CDR3 length equals 12 residues. Germline assignment: CDR1 LGHDT and CDR2 YNNKEL (reference sequence). CDR3: CASSQDRYTQYF.

The chain links TRBV5-1 to TRBJ2-1; TCRdb names TRBD2, which stays unverified in the absence of DNA. The CDR3 runs 18 residues. Germline CDR1 and CDR2: SGHRS and YFSETQ. This CDR3 reads CASSLDWSSGSPYNEQFF.

This chain uses TRBV21-1 with TRBJ1-6; the TCRdb call, TRBD1, lacks DNA for checking. TRBV21-1 is a listed pseudogene. The CDR3 is 16 amino acids. This chain's CDR3 is CASSAYRVPGNSPLHF.

J is TRBJ2-1 and V is TRBV4-3; TCRdb names TRBD2, which stays unverified in the absence of DNA. CDR3 size: 16 residues. The germline V gene encodes CDR1 LGHNA and CDR2 YSLEER. The chain's CDR3 is CASSPQGLAGHNEQFF.

V usage is TRBV25-1 and J usage is TRBJ2-1; TCRdb reports TRBD2, a call that lacks DNA to check it against. Germline-derived CDR1 and CDR2 are MGHDK and SYGVNS. The CDR3 extends over 13 amino acids. The CDR3 region is CASSGTRDNEQFF.

The chain couples TRBV12-3 or TRBV12-4 to TRBJ2-1; TCRdb lists TRBD2, though no DNA is available to test this call. The length of the CDR3 is 16 residues. The CDR3 spells CASSRLAGGSYNEQFF.

The chain links TRBV5-1 to TRBJ2-3; absent DNA, TCRdb's TRBD2 call cannot be checked. The length of the CDR3 is 16 residues. CDR1 and CDR2 (germline): SGHRS, YFSETQ. The CDR3 spells CASSQDLAGSTDTQYF.

The chain carries TRBV29-1 and TRBJ1-5. The CDR3 totals 12 residues. Per the germline V gene, CDR1 is SQVTM and CDR2 is ANQGSEA. The CDR3 protein is CSVVGINQPQHF.

The chain joins TRBV2 to TRBJ1-1; TCRdb picks TRBD1, but there is no DNA to check that call. Germline V lookup: CDR1 SNHLY, CDR2 FYNNEI. The CDR3 is 13 residues long. CDR3 in amino acids: CASSPGAWTEAFF.

The chain links TRBV20-1 to TRBJ2-3; as DNA is missing, the TRBD2 call by TCRdb cannot be tested. The CDR3 has 15 amino acids. From germline, CDR1 is DFQATT and CDR2 SNEGSKA (reference sequence). CDR3 amino acids: CSARGREGFTDTQYF.

The rearrangement uses TRBV14 and TRBJ2-1; with no DNA, the TCRdb D assignment of TRBD2 cannot be verified. Germline V gene sequence: CDR1 SGHDN, CDR2 FVKESK. There are 15 residues in the CDR3. This chain's CDR3 is CASSTSADLYNEQFF.